This TCR beta chain was captured in a study of blood T cell repertoires in COVID-19. Study-wide background: From T cells, B-cell-depleted T cells, or PBMCs came the material, which was cDNA or gDNA.

Germline V lookup: CDR1 SGHTA, CDR2 FQGNSA. J lost 0 bases, V lost 5 bases, and 3 bases had no gene match. CDR3 length equals 17 residues. Repertoires were generated with immunoSEQ multiplex PCR, while TCRdb's copy carries only in-frame clones and drops some. The sample lists roughly 330,000 clones, about 89% occurring once. The sequencing sample was made of PBMCs or T cells enriched from blood (not recorded which). This chain connects TRBV7-2 to TRBJ2-2; 13 bases map to TRBD2. The receptor was derived from a woman in her twenties or thirties who had recovered from COVID-19. The chain's CDR3 is CASSTSGGAANTGELFF. The CDR3 nucleotides are TGTGCCAGCAGCACTAGCGGGGGGGCCGCGAACACCGGGGAGCTGTTTTTT.